Below are 5 T cell receptor beta chains sequenced from a single sample in a study of T-cell reconstitution after alpha-beta-depleted transplantation in children listed by TCRdb under 2016. The library was prepared using PCR. Sequencing was carried out with an Illumina HiSeq 2500. TCR library preparation used molecular barcoding, with unique molecular identifiers applied to normalize quantification of the TCRbeta repertoire. The public reads were run again by TCRdb, first through fastp at Q25 and then through MiXCR, and only productive beta chains were kept. One record per CDR3 amino acid sequence lists the most common genes and DNA. Across this sample there are just under 550,000 distinct CDR3 sequences, with around 18% seen only once. The leading ten clones occupy about 3.1% of the sample. The sequencing here drew on PBMCs from the stem cell graft donor, taken from the stem cell graft. These receptors all stem from a human donor who donated a stem cell graft to a child with acute lymphoblastic leukemia.

J is TRBJ2-1 and V is TRBV9; tentatively, D is TRBD2 (5 bases). Trimming cost V 4 bases and J 10 bases, with 12 bases left between them. Germline lookup yields CDR1 SGDLS and CDR2 YYNGEE. The CDR3 loop spans 12 amino acids. CDR3 bases: TGTGCCAGCAGCCATACAGAGCGGGAGCAGTTCTTC. This gives the protein CASSHTEREQFF.

The sample holds a few counts of this clonotype. The gene calls are TRBV5-1 and TRBJ2-7; D uncertain. Germline lookup yields CDR1 SGHRS and CDR2 YFSETQ. V was cut by 3 bases and J by 2 bases, with 18 bases left in between. This CDR3 is 16 amino acids long. The CDR3 region has the DNA TGCGCCAGCAGCTATCCCACTCCCGGGCTAACCTACGAGCAGTACTTC. Encoded protein: CASSYPTPGLTYEQYF.

This clonotype came up a few times. The V and J genes are TRBV20-1 and TRBJ1-2, with D maybe TRBD1 (6 bases). V gave up 6 bases and J gave up 2 bases, with 16 bases separating them. The CDR3 runs 14 residues. CDR1 is DFQATT, CDR2 SNEGSKA, per germline (reference sequence). The CDR3 region is CSADGIDRNYGYTF. The DNA of the CDR3 is TGCAGTGCGGATGGAATAGACAGGAACTATGGCTACACCTTC.

In this sample, this clonotype turned up a few times. The rearrangement joins TRBV29-1 to TRBJ2-4; 7 bases line up with TRBD1. J was trimmed by 0 bases and V by 8 bases; bases with no gene match: 16. The CDR3 is made up of 17 amino acids. Germline V gene data show CDR1 as SQVTM and CDR2 as ANQGSEA. The CDR3 sequence is CSIIHGQAEIAKNIQYF. The CDR3 bases are TGCAGCATAATCCACGGACAGGCCGAAATAGCCAAAAACATTCAGTACTTC. Complete variable domain (other parts from reference TRBV29-1 and TRBJ2-4): SAVISQKPSRDICQRGTSLTIQCQVDSQVTMMFWYRQQPGQSLTLIATANQGSEATYESGFVIDKFPISRPNLTFSTLTVSNMSPEDSSIYLCSIIHGQAEIAKNIQYFGAGTRLSVL.

This clonotype has only a few counts. V and J are TRBV27 and TRBJ2-7; D unresolved. The CDR3 is 14 residues long. Germline-derived CDR1 and CDR2 are MNHEY and SMNVEV (reference sequence). Trimming left V 6 bases short and J 0 bases short, with 12 bases between. The CDR3 coding sequence is TGTGCCAGCAGCCTCGCCTGGGTCTCCTACGAGCAGTACTTC. The encoded protein is CASSLAWVSYEQYF.